The next 9 T cell receptor beta chains were all read from a single sample in a study of blood T cell repertoires in COVID-19. Profiling relied on immunoSEQ multiplex PCR, and the TCRdb table lists in-frame clones only, not all of them. The table lists some 150,000 clones, around 83% of them singletons, with roughly 8% in the top ten. The sample taken for sequencing was peripheral blood. The source is a woman in her sixties or seventies with acute or convalescent COVID-19.

This clone has a single count. The chain uses TRBV27 and TRBJ2-3; D is unresolved. V lost 6 bases, J lost 4 bases, and 11 bases lay in between. Germline V CDR1 and CDR2: MNHEY, SMNVEV (reference sequence). The CDR3 has 13 residues. The DNA of the CDR3 is TGTGCCAGCAGCTCGAACCGGGCAGATACGCAGTATTTT. Protein sequence: CASSSNRADTQYF.

The chain combines TRBV30 with TRBJ2-1; D is possibly TRBD1 (6 bases). Germline CDR1 reads GTSNPN; CDR2 reads SVGIG (reference sequence). The CDR3 contains 15 residues. Between the trimmed V and J ends, which lost 3 bases and 5 bases, there was a span of 17 bases. The CDR3 DNA sequence: TGTGCCTGGAGCCGATTGGGGGCGGTGGACAATGAGCAGTTCTTC. This codes for CAWSRLGAVDNEQFF. Filled out from reference TRBV30 and TRBJ2-1, the complete variable domain reads SQTIHQWPATLVQPVGSPLSLECTVEGTSNPNLYWYRQAAGRGLQLLFYSVGIGQISSEVPQNLSASRPQDRQFILSSKKLLLSDSGFYLCAWSRLGAVDNEQFFGPGTRLTVL.

J is TRBJ2-7 and V is TRBV19; D gene ambiguous. The CDR3 extends over 14 amino acids. In germline, CDR1 is LNHDA, CDR2 SQIVND (reference sequence). V was shortened by 1 base and J by 2 bases, with 9 bases between the two germline ends. The CDR3 loop reads CASSIVGRPYEQYF. CDR3 bases: TGTGCCAGTAGTATAGTGGGCAGACCCTACGAGCAGTACTTC.

The chain links TRBV6-1 to TRBJ1-1, with 7 bases fitting TRBD1. V dropped 3 bases and J dropped 3; count of bases not matched to a gene: 7. Germline V gene lookup returns CDR1 MNHNS and CDR2 SASEGT. This CDR3 region has 15 residues. CDR3: CASSDVGTEHTEAFF. The CDR3 DNA sequence: TGTGCCAGCAGTGACGTCGGGACAGAGCACACTGAAGCTTTCTTT.

CDR3 coding DNA: TGTGCCAGCAGTGGGGCCAGGGGGAAGAATTCACCCCTCCACTTT. Residues: CASSGARGKNSPLHF. This chain connects TRBV2 to TRBJ1-6; 7 nucleotides match TRBD1. The CDR3 totals 15 residues. V gave up 4 bases and J gave up 7 bases; unmatched junction bases: 7. Looked up from germline, CDR1 is SNHLY and CDR2 is FYNNEI.

The J gene is TRBJ2-7, the V gene TRBV6-5; D perhaps matches TRBD2 (5 bases). This CDR3 contains 14 residues. V was cut by 8 bases and J by 2 bases, with 16 bases left in between. Germline-derived CDR1 and CDR2 are MNHEY and SVGAGI. The CDR3 DNA reads TGTGCCAGCGGACTCCTGGGGATAACCTACGAGCAGTACTTC. It translates to CASGLLGITYEQYF.

V gene TRBV7-2 combines with J gene TRBJ2-1, with TRBD2 as a possible D gene (6 bases). Germline CDR1 and CDR2: SGHTA and FQGNSA. V lost 3 bases and J 7 bases, leaving 19 bases between the germline ends. This CDR3 is 16 amino acids long. The CDR3 is CASSFVGGTIGNEQFF. The DNA for the CDR3 is TGTGCCAGCAGCTTCGTGGGGGGAACCATTGGGAATGAGCAGTTCTTC.

The J gene is TRBJ1-5, the V gene TRBV5-8; no firm D call. V was trimmed by 1 base and J by 4 bases, leaving 15 bases between them. Germline V gives CDR1 SGHTS, CDR2 YDEGEE. This CDR3 spans 16 amino acids. The CDR3 reads CASSLWVALGNQPQHF. CDR3 in DNA: TGTGCCAGCAGCTTGTGGGTAGCCTTGGGTAATCAGCCCCAGCATTTT. Full variable domain (rest looked up from reference TRBV5-8 and TRBJ1-5): EAGVTQSPTHLIKTRGQQATLRCSPISGHTSVYWYQQALGLGLQFLLWYDEGEERNRGNFPPRFSGRQFPNYSSELNVNALELEDSALYLCASSLWVALGNQPQHFGDGTRLSIL.

The chain couples TRBV19 to TRBJ1-5; D unresolved. Trimming cost V 5 bases and J 7 bases, with 9 bases left between them. The CDR3 has 12 residues. The V gene's germline CDR1 is LNHDA and CDR2 SQIVND (reference sequence). The CDR3 region is CASSYFGQPQHF. In nucleotides, the CDR3 is TGTGCCAGTAGTTACTTCGGGCAGCCCCAGCATTTT.